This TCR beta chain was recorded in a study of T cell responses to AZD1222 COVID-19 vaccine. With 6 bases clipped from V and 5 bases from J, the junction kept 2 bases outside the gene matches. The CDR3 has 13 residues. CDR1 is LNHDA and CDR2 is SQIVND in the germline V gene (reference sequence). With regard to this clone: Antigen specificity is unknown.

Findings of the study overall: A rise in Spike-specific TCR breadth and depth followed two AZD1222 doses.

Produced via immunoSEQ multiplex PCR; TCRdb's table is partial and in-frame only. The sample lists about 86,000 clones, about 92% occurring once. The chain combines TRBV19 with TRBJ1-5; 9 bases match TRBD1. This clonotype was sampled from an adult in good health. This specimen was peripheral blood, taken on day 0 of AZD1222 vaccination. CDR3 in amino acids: CASRGQGHQPQHF. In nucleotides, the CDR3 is TGTGCCAGTAGGGGACAGGGCCATCAGCCCCAGCATTTT.